This entry lists 31 T cell receptor beta chains sequenced from one sample in a study of blood T cells in healthy people across ages. A second PCR of roughly 7 to 11 cycles used a sample-barcoded 5' primer and a J-beta primer mix. One entry per CDR3 protein results from TCRdb running MiXCR on the 5' RACE reads. The data show more than 1,000,000 distinct CDR3 sequences, with about 23% seen just once and approximately 0.71% held by the top ten. In addition, the sample was reused for a study of T cells of mothers and their children.

Sequenced input: blood. Source of these receptors: a girl aged 2-9 years in good health.

This sequence joins TRBV27 and TRBJ2-3; D may correspond to TRBD1 or TRBD2 (6 bases each). CDR1 MNHEY and CDR2 SMNVEV come from the germline V gene (reference sequence). The CDR3 sequence is 15 residues long. The V end lost 4 bases, the J end lost 3 bases, and 14 bases lay between the germline ends. The CDR3 nucleotides are TGTGCCAGCAGTTGGGGGGCTGGTGAAACAGATACGCAGTATTTT. Amino acid sequence: CASSWGAGETDTQYF.

This clonotype was seen a few times. The rearrangement joins TRBV9 to TRBJ2-5, with 12 nucleotides matching TRBD2. The DNA end is a closer match to TRBJ2-7, so the J assignment may be wrong. CDR1 is SGDLS and CDR2 is YYNGEE in the germline V gene. This CDR3 has 16 residues. CDR3 bases: TGTGCCAGCAGCGAACACCCTAGCGGGAGGGACTACGAGCAGTACTTC. Its protein product is CASSEHPSGRDYEQYF.

This clonotype was recorded a few times. One end of the junction fails to match germline, which may point to a read error. CDR3 sequence (DNA): TGCAGCGTCCCGGGACAGGGGGCATTCGCCTTC. It specifies CSVPGQGAFAF. This sequence joins TRBV29-1 and TRBJ2-5; TRBD1 aligns across 12 bases. The CDR3 is made up of 11 amino acids. CDR1 SQVTM and CDR2 ANQGSEA come from the germline V gene.

This chain uses TRBV7-2 with TRBJ1-1, with a tentative D call TRBD1 (6 bases). The length of the CDR3 is 13 residues. V lost 6 bases and J 6 bases, leaving 14 bases between the germline ends. Germline CDR1 is SGHTA and CDR2 is FQGNSA. The CDR3 bases are TGTGCCAGCAGGCGACAGGCTTTCGCTGAAGCTTTCTTT. It translates to CASRRQAFAEAFF.

This clonotype came up a few times. The V and J genes are TRBV27 and TRBJ2-5; D is unclear. V dropped 4 bases and J dropped 5 bases, with 14 bases sitting between them. CDR3 size: 14 residues. Germline-derived CDR1 and CDR2 are MNHEY and SMNVEV (reference sequence). CDR3 loop: CASSYRRDRETQYF. The CDR3, as DNA: TGTGCCAGCAGTTATCGACGAGATCGGGAGACCCAGTACTTC.

The rearrangement links TRBV13 to TRBJ1-4, with D possibly TRBD1 on 5 matching bases. The CDR3 covers 15 residues. Trimming removed 5 bases from V and 4 bases from J, with 14 bases in between. CDR1 and CDR2 from the germline V gene are PRHDT and FYEKMQ (reference sequence). This CDR3 reads CASSLGTRINEKLFF. In DNA form, the CDR3 reads TGTGCCAGCAGCCTCGGGACTCGGATTAATGAAAAACTGTTTTTT. The full variable domain, in which reference TRBV13 and TRBJ1-4 provide the parts outside the CDR3, is AAGVIQSPRHLIKEKRETATLKCYPIPRHDTVYWYQQGPGQDPQFLISFYEKMQSDKGSIPDRFSAQQFSDYHSELNMSSLELGDSALYFCASSLGTRINEKLFFGSGTQLSVL.

This chain uses TRBV7-3 with TRBJ2-5; 7 nucleotides line up with TRBD1. Germline lookup yields CDR1 SGHTA and CDR2 FQGTGA. The J segment lost 1 base and the V segment lost 5 bases, leaving 7 bases of the junction unmatched. There are 15 residues in the CDR3. CDR3 bases: TGTGCCAGCAGCCCCGGGACAGCCTCCCAAGAGACCCAGTACTTC. It translates to CASSPGTASQETQYF.

The V and J genes are TRBV5-1 and TRBJ1-1; possibly TRBD1 for D (5 bases). Germline V lookup: CDR1 SGHRS, CDR2 YFSETQ. This CDR3 has 15 amino acids. V was pared by 0 bases and J by 6 bases, with 15 bases between. The CDR3 DNA reads as TGCGCCAGCAGCTTGGAATCGCAGGGTAGCGCTGAAGCTTTCTTT. Amino acids: CASSLESQGSAEAFF.

The chain carries TRBV21-1 and TRBJ2-6; the D call of TRBD1 is as the table states it, not checked on the DNA. TRBV21-1 is a known pseudogene. This CDR3 has 15 amino acids. CDR3 coding DNA: TGTGCCAGCCCTCCCGGGAAGTTTGGGGCCAACGTCCTGACTTTC. Translating it yields CASPPGKFGANVLTF.

This clonotype has only a few counts. V usage is TRBV28 and J usage is TRBJ2-6; D might be TRBD1 (6 bases). V gave up 8 bases and J gave up 3 bases, with 17 bases separating them. The germline V gene has CDR1 MDHEN and CDR2 SYDVKM. The CDR3 consists of 16 residues. In DNA form, the CDR3 reads TGTGCCAGCCGCTTAGGGGGTGCTGGTGGGGCCAACGTCCTGACTTTC. Its protein is CASRLGGAGGANVLTF.

This clonotype has only a few counts. The junction does not match germline at one end; this may be a read error. This chain joins TRBV5-6 and TRBJ2-5; TRBD1 matches at 8 bases. The V gene's germline CDR1 is SGHDT and CDR2 YYEEEE. There are 14 residues in the CDR3. The CDR3 reads CASSLGTGYPSPFF. For the CDR3, the DNA is TGTGCCAGCAGCTTGGGGACAGGGTATCCTAGCCCGTTCTTC.

This clonotype was picked up a small number of times. The genes are TRBV29-1 and TRBJ2-5; D is unresolved. V gave up 8 bases and J gave up 10 bases, with 20 bases separating them. Germline CDR1 is SQVTM and CDR2 is ANQGSEA. The CDR3 sequence is 12 residues long. CDR3 DNA: TGCAGCTTTGTCCCCTCCCTTAGAGACCAGTACTTC. It codes for CSFVPSLRDQYF.

This clonotype has just a few counts. The rearrangement joins TRBV4-2 to TRBJ2-5; 8 bases map to TRBD1. V lost 0 bases to trimming and J lost 5 bases; unmatched junction nucleotides: 5. This CDR3 is 15 amino acids long. Germline assignment: CDR1 LGHNA and CDR2 YNFKEQ. CDR3 nucleotide sequence: TGTGCCAGCAGCCAAGACGGACAGGGAGTCGAGACCCAGTACTTC. This encodes CASSQDGQGVETQYF.

This chain connects TRBV2 to TRBJ1-2; TRBD1 agrees at 7 bases. V lost 4 bases to trimming and J lost 2 bases; unmatched junction nucleotides: 4. The germline V gene encodes CDR1 SNHLY and CDR2 FYNNEI. The CDR3 extends over 14 amino acids. The CDR3 nucleotides read TGTGCCAGCAGTGTTAGGGGGCGAAACTATGGCTACACCTTC. Its translation is CASSVRGRNYGYTF.

This clonotype turned up a few times. This sequence joins TRBV7-9 and TRBJ2-5, with D uncertain. In germline, CDR1 is SEHNR, CDR2 FQNEAQ (reference sequence). The CDR3 contains 13 residues. The V end lost 3 bases, the J end lost 3 bases, and 8 bases lay between the germline ends. Here the CDR3 reads CASSFFREETQYF. CDR3 coding DNA: TGTGCCAGCAGCTTTTTTAGGGAAGAGACCCAGTACTTC.

V usage is TRBV20-1 and J usage is TRBJ2-1; 7 bases match TRBD2. J lost 4 bases, V lost 5 bases, and 2 bases had no gene match. Germline CDR1 and CDR2: DFQATT and SNEGSKA (reference sequence). The CDR3 consists of 12 residues. The CDR3 DNA reads TGCAGTGCTTCGGGGGGTTACAATGAGCAGTTCTTC. Translated, it gives CSASGGYNEQFF.

This clonotype was detected a few times. The chain recombines TRBV6-1 with TRBJ2-5, with D maybe TRBD2 (5 bases). Germline V gene sequence: CDR1 MNHNS, CDR2 SASEGT. The V end lost 6 bases, the J end lost 2 bases, and 13 bases lay between the germline ends. The CDR3 totals 14 residues. Written as DNA, the CDR3 is TGTGCCAGCAGAGCCCAAGGACTGCAAGAGACCCAGTACTTC. Residues: CASRAQGLQETQYF.

This clonotype has only a few counts. This chain links TRBV29-1 with TRBJ2-5; D is ambiguous. The J call may be faulty, since TRBJ2-1 better matches the DNA end. Germline V lookup: CDR1 SQVTM, CDR2 ANQGSEA. This CDR3 is 14 amino acids long. Here the CDR3 reads CSVEWDDSYNEQFF. CDR3 nucleotide sequence: TGCAGCGTTGAGTGGGATGACTCCTACAATGAGCAGTTCTTC.

The rearrangement joins TRBV6-1 to TRBJ2-1; TRBD2 agrees at 11 bases. There are 18 residues in the CDR3. The ends lost 5 bases at V and 8 bases at J; junction bases unmatched: 17. The germline V gene encodes CDR1 MNHNS and CDR2 SASEGT. The CDR3 loop is CASSPGPIAGGLIYEQFF. DNA for the CDR3: TGTGCCAGCAGTCCGGGGCCTATAGCGGGGGGGCTAATATATGAGCAGTTCTTC.

V gene TRBV29-1 combines with J gene TRBJ2-5; 11 positions match TRBD2. CDR1 SQVTM and CDR2 ANQGSEA come from the germline V gene. The CDR3 contains 13 residues. Trimming at V came to 1 base and at J to 13 bases, leaving 8 bases not matched to a gene. The CDR3 nucleotides read TGCAGCGTTGAAGTGTCTACTAGCGGGGGACTGTACTTC. This gives the protein CSVEVSTSGGLYF.

The chain couples TRBV9 to TRBJ1-2; no clear D. CDR3 size: 14 residues. Germline CDR1 reads SGDLS; CDR2 reads YYNGEE. V was pared by 0 bases and J by 4 bases, with 10 bases between. CDR3 sequence (DNA): TGTGCCAGCAGCGTAGACAGATCCCCCTATGGCTACACCTTC. Its translation: CASSVDRSPYGYTF.

This chain connects TRBV12-3 or TRBV12-4 to TRBJ2-3, with D possibly TRBD1 on 5 matching bases. With 5 bases removed from V and 0 bases from J, the gap between germline ends came to 12 bases. The CDR3 contains 15 residues. CDR3 loop: CASSTPTDSTDTQYF. The CDR3 DNA follows: TGTGCCAGCAGTACCCCGACAGACAGCACAGATACGCAGTATTTT.

This clonotype occurred a few times. The rearrangement links TRBV4-1 to TRBJ2-7; 8 nucleotides align to TRBD1. Trimming at V came to 4 bases and at J to 6 bases, leaving 11 bases not matched to a gene. Germline CDR1 reads MGHRA; CDR2 reads YSYEKL. This CDR3 spans 15 amino acids. CDR3 in DNA: TGCGCCAGCAGCCTCGGGACAGGCCTCCTTGTCGAGCAGTACTTC. Its translation is CASSLGTGLLVEQYF.

This clonotype was seen a few times. This chain connects TRBV11-2 to TRBJ1-2; D may be TRBD1 (5 bases). V was shortened by 2 bases and J by 7 bases, with 11 bases between the two germline ends. The length of the CDR3 is 13 residues. Germline V gene lookup returns CDR1 SGHAT and CDR2 FQNNGV. In nucleotides, the CDR3 is TGTGCCAGCAGCTTATGGGACTCGGCTGGCTACACCTTC. Translation gives CASSLWDSAGYTF.

The chain carries TRBV18 and TRBJ1-1; maybe TRBD1 (5 bases). The V gene's germline CDR1 is KGHSH and CDR2 LQKENI. The germline V and J ends were trimmed by 2 bases and 1 base, with 17 bases remaining between them. There are 17 residues in the CDR3. CDR3 protein: CASSPSGYAAWNTEAFF. CDR3 sequence (DNA): TGTGCCAGCTCACCATCAGGGTATGCCGCATGGAACACTGAAGCTTTCTTT.

Only a few counts were recorded for this clonotype. The junction differs from germline at one of its ends, possibly a read error. This rearrangement joins TRBV7-2 to TRBJ2-1, with 14 bases matching TRBD2. This CDR3 spans 19 amino acids. CDR1 and CDR2 (germline): SGHTA, FQGNSA. CDR3 amino acids: CASSRQRGWGTSGRYEQFF. CDR3 sequence (DNA): TGCGCCAGCAGCCGACAGCGTGGTTGGGGGACTAGCGGGAGATACGAGCAGTTCTTC.

This clonotype was picked up a small number of times. The chain couples TRBV4-3 to TRBJ2-5, with 7 bases that match TRBD1. Trimming cost V 0 bases and J 11 bases; bases outside gene matches: 15. CDR3 length: 16 residues. Germline-derived CDR1 and CDR2 are LGHNA and YSLEER. The CDR3 spells CASSQDWDSGPIEQYF. As DNA, the CDR3 is TGCGCCAGCAGCCAAGATTGGGACAGCGGCCCTATAGAGCAGTACTTC.

The V and J genes are TRBV19 and TRBJ2-7; 11 bases agree with TRBD2. The CDR3 is made up of 16 amino acids. Germline CDR1 LNHDA, CDR2 SQIVND (reference sequence). Losses at the gene ends were 4 bases for V and 2 bases for J; bases not matched to a gene: 7. CDR3 sequence reads: CASSRGTSGIPYEQYF. For the CDR3, the DNA is TGTGCCAGTAGTAGGGGGACTAGCGGTATCCCCTACGAGCAGTACTTC.

Only a few counts were recorded for this clonotype. The chain couples TRBV5-4 to TRBJ2-5, with D perhaps matching TRBD1 or TRBD2 (7 bases each). The end of the DNA aligns better with TRBJ2-1, so the J call may be wrong. This CDR3 region has 16 residues. Germline V lookup: CDR1 SGHNT, CDR2 YYREEE (reference sequence). The CDR3 reads CASSLAGGASYNEQFF. CDR3 bases: TGTGCCAGCAGCTTGGCAGGGGGGGCCTCCTACAATGAGCAGTTCTTC.

The rearrangement joins TRBV2 to TRBJ2-3; 7 bases align to TRBD1. CDR3 length: 13 residues. CDR1 is SNHLY and CDR2 is FYNNEI in the germline V gene. The V segment lost 4 bases and the J segment 6 bases; nucleotides outside the gene matches: 4. CDR3 protein: CASSGDSWDTQYF. CDR3 bases: TGTGCCAGCAGTGGGGACAGTTGGGATACGCAGTATTTT.

The V and J genes are TRBV6-2 or TRBV6-3 and TRBJ2-7; 7 positions agree with TRBD2. V dropped 7 bases and J dropped 2; count of bases not matched to a gene: 8. Germline V CDR1 and CDR2: MNHEY, SVGEGT. The CDR3 is 14 amino acids. The CDR3 loop is CASTPAGVTYEQYF. For the CDR3, the DNA is TGTGCCAGCACCCCCGCGGGGGTTACCTACGAGCAGTACTTC.